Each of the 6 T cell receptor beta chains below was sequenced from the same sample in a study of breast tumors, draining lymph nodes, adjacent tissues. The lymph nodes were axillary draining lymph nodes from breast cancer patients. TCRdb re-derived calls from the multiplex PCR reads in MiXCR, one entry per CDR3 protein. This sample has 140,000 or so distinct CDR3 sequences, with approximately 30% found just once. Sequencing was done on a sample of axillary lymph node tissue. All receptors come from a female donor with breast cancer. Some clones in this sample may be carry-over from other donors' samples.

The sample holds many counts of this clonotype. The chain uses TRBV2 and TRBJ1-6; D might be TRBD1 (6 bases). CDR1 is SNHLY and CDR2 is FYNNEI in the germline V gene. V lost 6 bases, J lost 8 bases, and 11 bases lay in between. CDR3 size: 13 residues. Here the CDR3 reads CASSRDNYSPLHF. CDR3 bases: TGTGCCAGCAGCCGGGACAATTATTCACCCCTCCACTTT.

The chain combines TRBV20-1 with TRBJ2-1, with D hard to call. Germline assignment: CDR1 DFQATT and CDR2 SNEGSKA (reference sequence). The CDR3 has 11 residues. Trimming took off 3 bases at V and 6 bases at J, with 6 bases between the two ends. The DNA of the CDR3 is TGCAGTGCTAGGCAGAGCAATGAGCAGTTCTTC. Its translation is CSARQSNEQFF.

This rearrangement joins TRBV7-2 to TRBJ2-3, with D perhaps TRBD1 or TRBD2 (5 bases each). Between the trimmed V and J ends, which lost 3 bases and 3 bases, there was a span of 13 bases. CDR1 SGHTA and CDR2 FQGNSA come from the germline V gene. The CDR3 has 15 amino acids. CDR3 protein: CASSFWTRRTDTQYF. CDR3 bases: TGTGCCAGCAGCTTCTGGACACGGAGGACAGATACGCAGTATTTT.

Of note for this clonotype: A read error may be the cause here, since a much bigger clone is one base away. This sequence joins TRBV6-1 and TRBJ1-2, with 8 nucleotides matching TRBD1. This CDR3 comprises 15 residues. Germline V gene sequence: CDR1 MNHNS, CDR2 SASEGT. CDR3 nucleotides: TGTGTCAGCAGCCTTTCGACAGGGGAGGCCTATGGCTACACCTTC. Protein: CVSSLSTGEAYGYTF.

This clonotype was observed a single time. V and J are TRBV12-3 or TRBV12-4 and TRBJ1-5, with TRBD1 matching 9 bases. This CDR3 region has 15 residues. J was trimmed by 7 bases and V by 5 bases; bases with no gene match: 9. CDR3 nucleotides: TGTGCCAGCAGTCTGCCGGGACAGGGAGGACAGCCCCAGCATTTT. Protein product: CASSLPGQGGQPQHF.

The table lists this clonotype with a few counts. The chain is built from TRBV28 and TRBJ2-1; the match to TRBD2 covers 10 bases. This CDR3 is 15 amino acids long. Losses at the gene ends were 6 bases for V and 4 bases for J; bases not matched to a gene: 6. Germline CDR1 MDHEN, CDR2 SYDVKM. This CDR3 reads CASSPSGGGYNEQFF. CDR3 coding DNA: TGTGCCAGCAGCCCCAGCGGGGGGGGATACAATGAGCAGTTCTTC.